These 6 T cell receptor beta chains were sequenced from one sample in a study of blood T cell repertoires in COVID-19. Here immunoSEQ multiplex PCR was the method, and the copy in TCRdb shows in-frame clones only, minus some. This sample carries roughly 280,000 clones, approximately 90% of them seen once, and the ten largest clones take 2.5% to 3%. Sequences were obtained from PBMCs or T cells enriched from blood (not recorded which). All receptors derive from a man aged 35 to 55 who had been exposed to COVID-19.

The chain is built from TRBV10-2 and TRBJ1-4; 9 positions match TRBD1. This CDR3 is 14 amino acids long. From germline, CDR1 is WSHSY and CDR2 SAAADI. After removal of 7 bases from V and 6 bases from J, the junction contained 6 bases not matched to a gene. The CDR3 reads CASKIGTGYEKLFF. CDR3 bases: TGCGCCAGCAAAATCGGGACAGGGTATGAAAAACTGTTTTTT.

The genes are TRBV14 and TRBJ2-7; D possibly corresponds to TRBD2 (5 bases). V was shortened by 1 base and J by 7 bases, with 11 bases between the two germline ends. Germline CDR1 SGHDN, CDR2 FVKESK. CDR3 size: 13 residues. In DNA form, the CDR3 reads TGTGCCAGCAGCCAAGTATTCCGGGGAGAGCAGTACTTC. Its translation: CASSQVFRGEQYF.

V is TRBV6-6 and J is TRBJ1-2; D unresolved. Germline V CDR1 and CDR2: MNHNY, SVGAGI (reference sequence). V was clipped by 0 bases and J by 4 bases, with 9 bases between them. This CDR3 region has 14 residues. The DNA for the CDR3 is TGTGCCAGCAGTTACTCGACAACCCGCTATGGCTACACCTTC. This translates into CASSYSTTRYGYTF.

The J gene is TRBJ1-4, the V gene TRBV6-2 or TRBV6-3, with 7 bases lining up with TRBD1. Germline V gene lookup returns CDR1 MNHEY and CDR2 SVGEGT. Trimming cost V 0 bases and J 8 bases; bases outside gene matches: 9. CDR3 length equals 16 residues. CDR3: CASSYSSRTGDEKLFF. The DNA of the CDR3 is TGTGCCAGCAGTTACTCTTCCCGGACAGGCGACGAAAAACTGTTTTTT.

The CDR3 here is CASSLNRNQPQHF. The CDR3, as DNA: TGTGCCAGCAGTTTAAACAGAAATCAGCCCCAGCATTTT. The rearrangement uses TRBV27 and TRBJ1-5, with no clear D. This CDR3 spans 13 amino acids. Germline loops: CDR1 MNHEY, CDR2 SMNVEV (reference sequence). V shed 2 bases and J shed 4 bases, with 6 bases lying between them.

This clone has only one observation. The rearrangement links TRBV18 to TRBJ2-5; tentative D call: TRBD2 (6 bases). Trimming took off 0 bases at V and 5 bases at J, with 7 bases between the two ends. Germline V gene lookup returns CDR1 KGHSH and CDR2 LQKENI. The CDR3 is 13 amino acids. CDR3 region: CASSPPGGETQYF. CDR3 in DNA: TGTGCCAGCTCACCACCGGGAGGTGAGACCCAGTACTTC.